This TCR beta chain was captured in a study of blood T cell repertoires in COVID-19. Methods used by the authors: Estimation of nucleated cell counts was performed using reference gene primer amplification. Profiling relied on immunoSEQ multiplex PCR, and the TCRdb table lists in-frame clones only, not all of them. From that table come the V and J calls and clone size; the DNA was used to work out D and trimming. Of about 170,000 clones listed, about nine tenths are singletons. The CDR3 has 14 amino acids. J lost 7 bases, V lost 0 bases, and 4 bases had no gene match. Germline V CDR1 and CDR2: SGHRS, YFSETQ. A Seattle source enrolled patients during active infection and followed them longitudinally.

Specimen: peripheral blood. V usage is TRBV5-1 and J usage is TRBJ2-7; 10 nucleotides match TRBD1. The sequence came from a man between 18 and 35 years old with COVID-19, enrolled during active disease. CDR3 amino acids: CASSLAGQGREQYF. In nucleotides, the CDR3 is TGCGCCAGCAGCTTGGCGGGACAGGGGAGGGAGCAGTACTTC.